This T cell receptor beta chain comes out of a study of graft-versus-host responses after intestinal transplantation. As for the study in general: Among the recipients, all got anti-thymocyte globulin induction and then tacrolimus and steroids for around 3 years.

This clone was detected a few times. Its target is unknown. Per the germline V gene, CDR1 is LNHDA and CDR2 is SQIVND (reference sequence). This CDR3 comprises 15 residues. The trim removed 1 base at V and 3 bases at J, leaving 2 bases unmatched. Study-wide results and caveats: Recipient bone marrow held GvH clones, some seen earlier in ileum or blood. Levels of circulating GvH clones at their peak were associated with early post-transplant HvG declines.

Sequenced by immunoSEQ multiplex PCR; TCRdb stores in-frame clones only, minus some. The table has 25,000 or so clones, 90% to 95% seen once; the top ten hold roughly 2%. The gene calls are TRBV19 and TRBJ1-3; 8 nucleotides align to TRBD1. The clonotype was recovered from a human patient who received an intestinal transplant, so some T cells may come from the graft donor. This specimen consisted of PBMCs, obtained approximately 38 days after intestinal transplant. The chain's CDR3 is CASSIGGQGGNTIYF. The CDR3 DNA sequence: TGTGCCAGTAGTATAGGAGGACAGGGTGGAAACACCATATATTTT.